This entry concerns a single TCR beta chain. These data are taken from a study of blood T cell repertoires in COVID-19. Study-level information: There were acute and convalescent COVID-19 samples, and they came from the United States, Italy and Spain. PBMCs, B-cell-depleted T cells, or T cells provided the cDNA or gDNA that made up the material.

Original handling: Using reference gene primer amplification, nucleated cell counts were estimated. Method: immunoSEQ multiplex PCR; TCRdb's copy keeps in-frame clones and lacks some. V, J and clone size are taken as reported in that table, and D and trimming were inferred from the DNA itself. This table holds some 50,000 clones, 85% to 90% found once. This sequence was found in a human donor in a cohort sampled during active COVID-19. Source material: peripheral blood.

Written as DNA, the CDR3 is TGCGCCAGCAGCCAAGGAGGAGGCCAGTACGAGCAGTACTTC. This encodes CASSQGGGQYEQYF. The chain links TRBV4-3 to TRBJ2-7; D may be TRBD2 (5 bases). Germline V lookup: CDR1 LGHNA, CDR2 YSLEER. Trimming left V 1 base short and J 4 bases short, with 11 bases between. This CDR3 spans 14 amino acids.